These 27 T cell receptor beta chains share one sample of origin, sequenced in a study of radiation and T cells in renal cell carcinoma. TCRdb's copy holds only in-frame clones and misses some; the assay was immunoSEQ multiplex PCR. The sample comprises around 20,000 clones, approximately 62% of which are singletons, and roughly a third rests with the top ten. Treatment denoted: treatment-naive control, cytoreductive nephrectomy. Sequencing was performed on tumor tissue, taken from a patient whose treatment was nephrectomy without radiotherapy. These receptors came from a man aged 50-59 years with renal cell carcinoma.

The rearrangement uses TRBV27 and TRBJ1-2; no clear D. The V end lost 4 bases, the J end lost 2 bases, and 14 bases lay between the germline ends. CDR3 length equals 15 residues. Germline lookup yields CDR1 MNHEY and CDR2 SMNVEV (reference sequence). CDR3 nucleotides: TGTGCCAGCAGTTACAACCCCTTGGGGAACTATGGCTACACCTTC. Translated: CASSYNPLGNYGYTF.

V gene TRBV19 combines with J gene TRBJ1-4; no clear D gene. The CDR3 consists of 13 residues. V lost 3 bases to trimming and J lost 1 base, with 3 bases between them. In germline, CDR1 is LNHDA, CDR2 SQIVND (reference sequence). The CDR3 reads CASSMRTNEKLFF. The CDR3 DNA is TGTGCCAGTAGTATGAGAACTAATGAAAAACTGTTTTTT.

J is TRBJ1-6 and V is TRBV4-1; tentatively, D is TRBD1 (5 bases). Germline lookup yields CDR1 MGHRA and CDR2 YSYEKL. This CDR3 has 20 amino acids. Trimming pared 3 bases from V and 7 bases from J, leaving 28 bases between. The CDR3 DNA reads TGCGCCAGCAGCCAGATGGGACGACTAAGGGGAGCAGCGTGGAATTCACCCCTCCACTTT. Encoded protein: CASSQMGRLRGAAWNSPLHF.

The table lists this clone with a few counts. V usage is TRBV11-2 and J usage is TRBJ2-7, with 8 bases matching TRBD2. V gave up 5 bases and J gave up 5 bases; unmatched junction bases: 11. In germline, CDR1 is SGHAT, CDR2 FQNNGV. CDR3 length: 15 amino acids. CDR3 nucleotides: TGTGCCAGCAGCGGAAGGGCTAGCGGGTTGGACGAGCAGTACTTC. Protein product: CASSGRASGLDEQYF.

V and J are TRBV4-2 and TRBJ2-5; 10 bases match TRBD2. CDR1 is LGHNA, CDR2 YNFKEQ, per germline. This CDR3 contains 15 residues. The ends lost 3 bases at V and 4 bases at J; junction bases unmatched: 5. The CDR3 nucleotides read TGTGCCAGCAGCCAGCCGGCTAGCGGGAGAGAGACCCAGTACTTC. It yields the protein CASSQPASGRETQYF.

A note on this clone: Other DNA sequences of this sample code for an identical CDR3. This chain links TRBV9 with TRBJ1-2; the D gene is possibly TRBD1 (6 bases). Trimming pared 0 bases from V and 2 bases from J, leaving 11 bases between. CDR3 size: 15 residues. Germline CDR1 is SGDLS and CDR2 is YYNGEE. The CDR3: CASSVGTDPNYGYTF. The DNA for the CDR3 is TGTGCCAGCAGCGTAGGGACAGACCCCAACTATGGCTACACCTTC.

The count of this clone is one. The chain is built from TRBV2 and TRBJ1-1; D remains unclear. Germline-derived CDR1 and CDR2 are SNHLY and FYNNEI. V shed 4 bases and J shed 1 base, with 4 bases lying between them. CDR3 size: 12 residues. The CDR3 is CASSVGNTEAFF. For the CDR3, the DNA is TGTGCCAGCAGTGTCGGGAACACTGAAGCTTTCTTT. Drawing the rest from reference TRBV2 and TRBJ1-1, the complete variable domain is EPEVTQTPSHQVTQMGQEVILRCVPISNHLYFYWYRQILGQKVEFLVSFYNNEISEKSEIFDDQFSVERPDGSNFTLKIRSTKLEDSAMYFCASSVGNTEAFFGQGTRLTVV.

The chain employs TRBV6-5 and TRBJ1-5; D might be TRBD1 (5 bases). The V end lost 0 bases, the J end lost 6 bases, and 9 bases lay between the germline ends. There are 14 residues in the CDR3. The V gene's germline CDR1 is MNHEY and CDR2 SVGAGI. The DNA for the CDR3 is TGTGCCAGCAGTTACTCGGCAGGGAGTCAGCCCCAGCATTTT. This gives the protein CASSYSAGSQPQHF.

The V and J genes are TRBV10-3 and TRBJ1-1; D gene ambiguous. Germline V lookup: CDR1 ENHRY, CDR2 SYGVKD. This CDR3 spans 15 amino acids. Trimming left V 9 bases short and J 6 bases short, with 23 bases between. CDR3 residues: CAITSAQRTKAEAFF. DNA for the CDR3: TGTGCCATTACCTCAGCACAGCGTACAAAGGCTGAAGCTTTCTTT.

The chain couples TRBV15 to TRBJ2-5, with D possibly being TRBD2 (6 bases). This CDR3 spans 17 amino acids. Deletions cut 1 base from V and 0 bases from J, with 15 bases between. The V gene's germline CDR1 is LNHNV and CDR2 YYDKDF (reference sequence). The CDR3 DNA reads TGTGCCACCAGCAGAGGGGGGGAATCCTGGTACCAAGAGACCCAGTACTTC. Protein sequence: CATSRGGESWYQETQYF.

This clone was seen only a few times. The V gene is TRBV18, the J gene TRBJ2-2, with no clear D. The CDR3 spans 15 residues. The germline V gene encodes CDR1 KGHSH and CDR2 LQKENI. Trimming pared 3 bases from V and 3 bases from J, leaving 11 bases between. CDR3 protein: CASSPRRTDTGELFF. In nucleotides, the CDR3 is TGTGCCAGCTCACCGAGAAGAACGGACACCGGGGAGCTGTTTTTT.

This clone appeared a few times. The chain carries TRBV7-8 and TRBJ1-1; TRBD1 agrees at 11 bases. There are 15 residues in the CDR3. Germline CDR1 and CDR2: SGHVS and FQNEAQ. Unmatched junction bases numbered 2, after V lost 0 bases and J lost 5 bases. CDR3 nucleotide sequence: TGTGCCAGCAGCTTAGCGGGGACAGGGGGGACTGAAGCTTTCTTT. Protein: CASSLAGTGGTEAFF.

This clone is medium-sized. This chain's CDR3 is CASSLRGHGYTF. The CDR3 DNA reads as TGTGCCAGCAGTTTGAGGGGACATGGCTACACCTTC. This sequence joins TRBV28 and TRBJ1-2; possible D gene TRBD1, 5 bases. The CDR3 is 12 amino acids. Germline V CDR1 and CDR2: MDHEN, SYDVKM. V gave up 3 bases and J gave up 6 bases, with 8 bases separating them.

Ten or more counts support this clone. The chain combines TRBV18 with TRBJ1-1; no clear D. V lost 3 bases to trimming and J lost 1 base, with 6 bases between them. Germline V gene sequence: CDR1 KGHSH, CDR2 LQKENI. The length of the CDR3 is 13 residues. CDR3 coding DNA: TGTGCCAGCTCACCCTTGGGGAACACTGAAGCTTTCTTT. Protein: CASSPLGNTEAFF.

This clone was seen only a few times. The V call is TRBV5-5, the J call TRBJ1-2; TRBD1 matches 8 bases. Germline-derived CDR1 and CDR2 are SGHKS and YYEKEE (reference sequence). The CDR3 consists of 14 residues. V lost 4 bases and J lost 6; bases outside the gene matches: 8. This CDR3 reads CASSPGDRGNGYTF. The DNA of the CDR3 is TGTGCCAGCAGCCCAGGCGACAGGGGAAATGGCTACACCTTC.

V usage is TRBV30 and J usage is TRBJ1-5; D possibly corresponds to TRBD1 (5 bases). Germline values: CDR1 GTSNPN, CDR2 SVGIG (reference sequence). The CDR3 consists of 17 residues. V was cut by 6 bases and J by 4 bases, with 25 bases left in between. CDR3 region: CACTHSFGTGYNQPQHF. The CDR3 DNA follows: TGTGCCTGCACTCACTCCTTCGGGACGGGGTATAATCAGCCCCAGCATTTT. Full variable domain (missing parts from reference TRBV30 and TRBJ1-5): SQTIHQWPATLVQPVGSPLSLECTVEGTSNPNLYWYRQAAGRGLQLLFYSVGIGQISSEVPQNLSASRPQDRQFILSSKKLLLSDSGFYLCACTHSFGTGYNQPQHFGDGTRLSIL.

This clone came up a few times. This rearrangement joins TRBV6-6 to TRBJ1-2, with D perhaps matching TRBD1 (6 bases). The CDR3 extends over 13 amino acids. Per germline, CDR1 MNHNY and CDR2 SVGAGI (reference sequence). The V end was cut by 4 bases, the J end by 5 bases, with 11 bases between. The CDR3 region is CASSSTGRYGYTF. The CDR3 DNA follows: TGTGCCAGCAGTTCAACAGGGAGATATGGCTACACCTTC.

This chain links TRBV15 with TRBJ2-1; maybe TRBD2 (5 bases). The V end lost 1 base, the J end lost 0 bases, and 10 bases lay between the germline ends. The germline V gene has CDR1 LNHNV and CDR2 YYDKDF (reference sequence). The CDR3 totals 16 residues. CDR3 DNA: TGTGCCACCAGCAGAGGAGGGAGCAGCTCCTACAATGAGCAGTTCTTC. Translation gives CATSRGGSSSYNEQFF.

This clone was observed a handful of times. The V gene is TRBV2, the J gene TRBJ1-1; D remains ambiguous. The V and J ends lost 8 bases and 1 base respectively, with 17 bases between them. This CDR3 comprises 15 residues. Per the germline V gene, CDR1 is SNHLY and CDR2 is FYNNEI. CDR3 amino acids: CASARTLLQNTEAFF. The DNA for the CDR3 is TGTGCCAGCGCGCGTACATTACTCCAGAACACTGAAGCTTTCTTT.

The CDR3 nucleotides read TGTGCCTGGAGTATTGGGACAGGGGCAACAGATACGCAGTATTTT. Protein: CAWSIGTGATDTQYF. This chain connects TRBV30 to TRBJ2-3; 10 bases align to TRBD1. The junction had 5 bases not matched to a gene; V was cut back by 2 bases and J by 3 bases. In germline, CDR1 is GTSNPN, CDR2 SVGIG (reference sequence). CDR3 length equals 15 residues.

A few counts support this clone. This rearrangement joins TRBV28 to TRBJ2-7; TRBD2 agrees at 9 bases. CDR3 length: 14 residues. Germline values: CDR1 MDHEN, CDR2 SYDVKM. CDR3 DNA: TGTGCGTTGGAGGCGGGAGGGCCTGTCGGGGAGCAGTACTTC. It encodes CALEAGGPVGEQYF.

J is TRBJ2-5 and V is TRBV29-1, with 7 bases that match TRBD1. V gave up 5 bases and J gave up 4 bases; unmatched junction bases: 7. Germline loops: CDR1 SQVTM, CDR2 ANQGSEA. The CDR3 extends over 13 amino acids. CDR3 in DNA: TGCAGCGTTCTACAGGGGAGTTTAGAGACCCAGTACTTC. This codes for CSVLQGSLETQYF.

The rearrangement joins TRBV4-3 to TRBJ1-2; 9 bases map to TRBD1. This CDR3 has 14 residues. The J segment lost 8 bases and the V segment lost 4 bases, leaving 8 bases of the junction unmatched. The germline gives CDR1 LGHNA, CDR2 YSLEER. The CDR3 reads CASSPSQGAQGYTF. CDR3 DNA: TGCGCCAGCAGCCCGTCACAGGGGGCGCAGGGCTACACCTTC.

The CDR3 DNA follows: TGTGCCAGCAGCTTGCGGGGGGACGGAAACACCATATATTTT. Its protein product is CASSLRGDGNTIYF. The chain joins TRBV7-2 to TRBJ1-3; a weak D match, TRBD1 (5 bases). V lost 3 bases, J lost 4 bases, and 10 bases lay in between. CDR1 is SGHTA, CDR2 FQGNSA, per germline. The CDR3 runs 14 residues. Supplemented by reference TRBV7-2 and TRBJ1-3, the full variable domain reads GAGVSQSPSNKVTEKGKDVELRCDPISGHTALYWYRQSLGQGLEFLIYFQGNSAPDKSGLPSDRFSAERTGGSVSTLTIQRTQQEDSAVYLCASSLRGDGNTIYFGEGSWLTVV.

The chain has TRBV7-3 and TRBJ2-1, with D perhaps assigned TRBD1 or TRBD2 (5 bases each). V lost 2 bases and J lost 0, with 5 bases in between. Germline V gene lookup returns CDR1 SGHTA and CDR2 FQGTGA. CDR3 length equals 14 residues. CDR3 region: CASSLGGSYNEQFF. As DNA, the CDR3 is TGTGCCAGCAGCTTAGGGGGCTCCTACAATGAGCAGTTCTTC.

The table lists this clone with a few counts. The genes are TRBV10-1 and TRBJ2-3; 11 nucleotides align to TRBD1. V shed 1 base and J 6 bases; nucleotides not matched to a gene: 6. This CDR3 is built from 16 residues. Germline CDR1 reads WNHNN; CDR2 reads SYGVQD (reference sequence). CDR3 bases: TGCGCCAGCAGTGAGTGGGGGACAGGGGGGATTGATACGCAGTATTTT. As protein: CASSEWGTGGIDTQYF.

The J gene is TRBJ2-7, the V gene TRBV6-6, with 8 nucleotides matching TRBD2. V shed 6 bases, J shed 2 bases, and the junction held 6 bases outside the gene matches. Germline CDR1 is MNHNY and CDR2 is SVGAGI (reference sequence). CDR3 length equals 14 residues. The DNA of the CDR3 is TGTGCCAGCAGCCCCACTAGCGGTACCTACGAGCAGTACTTC. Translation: CASSPTSGTYEQYF.